The 27 T cell receptor beta chains reported below all come from one sample, sequenced in a study of OX40 agonist ivuxolimab in advanced cancers. Data came from immunoSEQ multiplex PCR; TCRdb stores just in-frame clones and leaves some out. The table has around 70,000 clones, about 85% seen once. Sequenced material: CD4+ or CD8+ T cells sorted from blood, taken in a trial of the OX40 agonist ivuxolimab. Receptor source: an adult with an advanced solid tumor such as melanoma, head and neck, liver or kidney cancer.

This sequence joins TRBV7-6 and TRBJ2-7; D unresolved. The CDR3 totals 13 residues. The V gene lost 3 bases and the J gene lost 9 bases, with 15 bases spanning the gap. Germline CDR1 reads SGHVS; CDR2 reads FNYEAQ. CDR3 bases: TGTGCCAGCAGCTTGTACTCTATGGAGACGCAGTACTTC. Protein sequence: CASSLYSMETQYF.

This chain links TRBV15 with TRBJ1-5; D is uncertain. Germline lookup yields CDR1 LNHNV and CDR2 YYDKDF (reference sequence). The CDR3 totals 17 residues. Trimming removed 2 bases from V and 3 bases from J, with 17 bases in between. The CDR3 loop is CATSRSLRTSPNQPQHF. For the CDR3, the DNA is TGTGCCACCAGCAGATCCTTACGGACTTCACCCAATCAGCCCCAGCATTTT. The full variable domain, its missing parts supplied by reference TRBV15 and TRBJ1-5, is DAMVIQNPRYQVTQFGKPVTLSCSQTLNHNVMYWYQQKSSQAPKLLFHYYDKDFNNEADTPDNFQSRRPNTSFCFLDIRSPGLGDTAMYLCATSRSLRTSPNQPQHFGDGTRLSIL.

This clone was seen just once. This rearrangement joins TRBV11-3 to TRBJ2-5; TRBD1 might be the D (5 bases). The CDR3 covers 14 residues. Germline lookup yields CDR1 SGHNT and CDR2 YENEEA. V was shortened by 3 bases and J by 5 bases, with 13 bases between the two germline ends. CDR3 sequence (DNA): TGTGCCAGCAGCTTCGCAGGGATGGTTGAGACCCAGTACTTC. Its translation is CASSFAGMVETQYF.

V and J are TRBV11-2 and TRBJ2-5; D is undetermined. V lost 0 bases and J lost 3, with 5 bases in between. The CDR3 is 13 residues long. The germline gives CDR1 SGHAT, CDR2 FQNNGV. CDR3 protein: CASSLDSKETQYF. DNA of the CDR3: TGTGCCAGCAGCTTAGACAGCAAAGAGACCCAGTACTTC.

This chain links TRBV6-5 with TRBJ1-6, with 9 bases identical to TRBD1. Losses at the gene ends were 5 bases for V and 11 bases for J; bases not matched to a gene: 10. Germline CDR1 reads MNHEY; CDR2 reads SVGAGI. The CDR3 covers 15 residues. The CDR3 DNA is TGTGCCAGCAGTCCACCGGGGACAGGGTATCCACCCCTCCACTTT. This encodes CASSPPGTGYPPLHF.

The chain carries TRBV5-1 and TRBJ1-2, with 8 nucleotides matching TRBD1. V lost 7 bases and J lost 4; bases outside the gene matches: 6. This CDR3 is 13 amino acids long. Germline CDR1 and CDR2: SGHRS and YFSETQ. The CDR3 reads CASGLDRGYGYTF. The CDR3 DNA follows: TGCGCCAGCGGCCTCGACAGGGGCTATGGCTACACCTTC.

This clone occurred once. This rearrangement joins TRBV5-1 to TRBJ2-7, with 7 bases aligning to TRBD1. The CDR3 length is 14 residues. CDR1 is SGHRS and CDR2 is YFSETQ in the germline V gene. Trimming took 4 bases from V and 3 from J; bases not matched to a gene: 7. The CDR3 reads CASSQGQLDYEQYF. CDR3 DNA sequence: TGCGCCAGCAGCCAGGGACAGCTTGACTACGAGCAGTACTTC. The full variable domain, rest sourced from reference TRBV5-1 and TRBJ2-7, is KAGVTQTPRYLIKTRGQQVTLSCSPISGHRSVSWYQQTPGQGLQFLFEYFSETQRNKGNFPGRFSGRQFSNSRSEMNVSTLELGDSALYLCASSQGQLDYEQYFGPGTRLTVT.

The chain carries TRBV19 and TRBJ2-5; 9 nucleotides align to TRBD2. V lost 3 bases and J lost 3; bases outside the gene matches: 2. The germline V gene encodes CDR1 LNHDA and CDR2 SQIVND (reference sequence). The CDR3 is made up of 14 amino acids. CDR3 coding DNA: TGTGCCAGTAGTATCGGCGGGGGGGAAGAGACCCAGTACTTC. As protein: CASSIGGGEETQYF. The whole variable domain, remainder taken from reference TRBV19 and TRBJ2-5, is DGGITQSPKYLFRKEGQNVTLSCEQNLNHDAMYWYRQDPGQGLRLIYYSQIVNDFQKGDIAEGYSVSREKKESFPLTVTSAQKNPTAFYLCASSIGGGEETQYFGPGTRLLVL.

Only one count was recorded for this clone. V usage is TRBV28 and J usage is TRBJ1-4; D is unresolved. V shed 7 bases and J shed 7 bases, with 13 bases lying between them. Germline V CDR1 and CDR2: MDHEN, SYDVKM. The CDR3 runs 13 residues. CDR3 coding DNA: TGTGCCAGCACCCCTCCAAGGAGTGAAAAACTGTTTTTT. Protein: CASTPPRSEKLFF.

CDR3 in DNA: TGTGCCAGCAGCTTAGGGGCCTGGCGGAGCTCCTACAATGAGCAGTTCTTC. It is translated as CASSLGAWRSSYNEQFF. This chain connects TRBV7-2 to TRBJ2-1; D gene uncertain. The CDR3 loop spans 17 amino acids. Germline V gene sequence: CDR1 SGHTA, CDR2 FQGNSA. V lost 1 base, J lost 0 bases, and 13 bases lay in between. Using reference TRBV7-2 and TRBJ2-1 for the parts outside the CDR3, the full variable domain is GAGVSQSPSNKVTEKGKDVELRCDPISGHTALYWYRQSLGQGLEFLIYFQGNSAPDKSGLPSDRFSAERTGGSVSTLTIQRTQQEDSAVYLCASSLGAWRSSYNEQFFGPGTRLTVL.

The rearrangement uses TRBV5-4 and TRBJ2-7; the D is unclear. Per the germline V gene, CDR1 is SGHNT and CDR2 is YYREEE (reference sequence). The CDR3 runs 14 residues. The V and J ends lost 0 bases and 1 base respectively, with 8 bases between them. Here the CDR3 reads CASSLGSRSYEQYF. The CDR3 nucleotides read TGTGCCAGCAGCTTGGGGTCCAGGTCCTACGAGCAGTACTTC. Based on the CDR3 plus reference TRBV5-4 and TRBJ2-7, the full variable domain is ETGVTQSPTHLIKTRGQQVTLRCSSQSGHNTVSWYQQALGQGPQFIFQYYREEENGRGNFPPRFSGLQFPNYSSELNVNALELDDSALYLCASSLGSRSYEQYFGPGTRLTVT.

This chain connects TRBV7-2 to TRBJ2-5, with D possibly called TRBD1 or TRBD2 (6 bases each). Germline values: CDR1 SGHTA, CDR2 FQGNSA. The length of the CDR3 is 14 residues. V lost 4 bases to trimming and J lost 5 bases, with 14 bases between them. The CDR3 nucleotides read TGTGCCAGCAGCTCGGGGGCCCGGGGGGAGACCCAGTACTTC. Its translation: CASSSGARGETQYF. Supplemented by reference TRBV7-2 and TRBJ2-5, the full variable domain reads GAGVSQSPSNKVTEKGKDVELRCDPISGHTALYWYRQSLGQGLEFLIYFQGNSAPDKSGLPSDRFSAERTGGSVSTLTIQRTQQEDSAVYLCASSSGARGETQYFGPGTRLLVL.

The chain combines TRBV5-6 with TRBJ2-1, with D perhaps being TRBD1 or TRBD2 (6 bases each). Germline CDR1 reads SGHDT; CDR2 reads YYEEEE. The CDR3 length is 17 residues. With 3 bases removed from V and 8 bases from J, the gap between germline ends came to 24 bases. CDR3 amino acids: CASSSGQKQPWRDEQFF. CDR3 nucleotide sequence: TGTGCCAGCAGCTCCGGACAGAAACAACCTTGGAGGGATGAGCAGTTCTTC.

This clone was seen only a few times. The rearrangement links TRBV6-1 to TRBJ1-5, with TRBD1 matching 8 bases. Germline CDR1 reads MNHNS; CDR2 reads SASEGT. The J segment lost 6 bases and the V segment lost 7 bases, leaving 5 bases of the junction unmatched. The CDR3 length is 13 residues. In nucleotides, the CDR3 is TGTGCCAGCATCGCAGACAGGGGTCAGCCCCAGCATTTT. Its protein is CASIADRGQPQHF.

V usage is TRBV7-9 and J usage is TRBJ2-3, with D maybe TRBD1 (6 bases). The V gene's germline CDR1 is SEHNR and CDR2 FQNEAQ (reference sequence). This CDR3 has 12 amino acids. Trimming took 5 bases from V and 6 from J, leaving 9 bases between them. The CDR3 coding sequence is TGTGCCAGCAGCCCCGGACAGGATACGCAGTATTTT. It encodes CASSPGQDTQYF.

V is TRBV20-1 and J is TRBJ1-3; no reliable D call. The V end lost 6 bases, the J end lost 4 bases, and 7 bases lay between the germline ends. The CDR3 consists of 11 residues. Germline-derived CDR1 and CDR2 are DFQATT and SNEGSKA (reference sequence). The CDR3, as DNA: TGCAGTGCCCGGTCCGGAAACACCATATATTTT. This codes for CSARSGNTIYF.

V usage is TRBV11-2 and J usage is TRBJ2-7; 8 bases map to TRBD1. Germline CDR1 SGHAT, CDR2 FQNNGV. After removal of 3 bases from V and 2 bases from J, the junction contained 9 bases not matched to a gene. The CDR3 is 16 amino acids. For the CDR3, the DNA is TGTGCCAGCAGCTTTGGAAGGACAGGGCTCGCCTACGAGCAGTACTTC. Translation gives CASSFGRTGLAYEQYF.

The chain is built from TRBV20-1 and TRBJ2-3; the D is unclear. The germline gives CDR1 DFQATT, CDR2 SNEGSKA (reference sequence). The germline V and J ends were trimmed by 0 bases and 6 bases, with 4 bases remaining between them. The CDR3 loop spans 11 amino acids. For the CDR3, the DNA is TGCAGTGCTAGAGAGGGGGATACGCAGTATTTT. Translation gives CSAREGDTQYF.

This clone was counted once. The V gene is TRBV10-3, the J gene TRBJ1-6, with 9 bases identical to TRBD1. The CDR3 spans 14 residues. V shed 6 bases and J 6 bases; nucleotides not matched to a gene: 3. The germline V gene has CDR1 ENHRY and CDR2 SYGVKD. DNA for the CDR3: TGTGCCATCAGCCCGGGACAGGGTAATTCACCCCTCCACTTT. This sequence encodes CAISPGQGNSPLHF.

V and J are TRBV7-8 and TRBJ1-1, with TRBD1 identical over 8 bases. The V gene's germline CDR1 is SGHVS and CDR2 FQNEAQ. The J segment lost 1 base and the V segment lost 8 bases, leaving 6 bases of the junction unmatched. This CDR3 has 14 residues. CDR3 bases: TGTGCCAGCGCCCGACAGGGGAGGAACACTGAAGCTTTCTTT. Translated, it gives CASARQGRNTEAFF.

The chain recombines TRBV18 with TRBJ2-2; no clear D gene. The CDR3 runs 12 residues. Germline V gives CDR1 KGHSH, CDR2 LQKENI. Trimming shortened V by 6 bases and J by 6 bases, and 8 bases separated the two germline ends. The CDR3 reads CASSLLAGELFF. CDR3 bases: TGTGCCAGCTCCCTACTGGCCGGGGAGCTGTTTTTT.

The V gene is TRBV27, the J gene TRBJ2-4, with D possibly matching TRBD2 (6 bases). V lost 10 bases, J lost 3 bases, and 19 bases lay in between. Germline CDR1 is MNHEY and CDR2 is SMNVEV (reference sequence). This CDR3 contains 15 residues. The CDR3 DNA is TGTGCCACTCACTCGTGGGCAGCGGGCAAAAACATTCAGTACTTC. This gives the protein CATHSWAAGKNIQYF.

The rearrangement joins TRBV5-4 to TRBJ1-6, with TRBD1 matching 12 bases. The CDR3 consists of 14 residues. V lost 4 bases to trimming and J lost 7 bases; unmatched junction nucleotides: 0. Germline-derived CDR1 and CDR2 are SGHNT and YYREEE (reference sequence). The CDR3 sequence is CASSGTGGNSPLHF. Here the CDR3 DNA reads TGTGCCAGCAGCGGGACAGGGGGCAATTCACCCCTCCACTTT.

This clone was seen a few times. This chain connects TRBV5-1 to TRBJ2-5, with a tentative D call TRBD2 (5 bases). The germline gives CDR1 SGHRS, CDR2 YFSETQ. Trimming took 0 bases from V and 6 from J, leaving 15 bases between them. The CDR3 sequence is 15 residues long. This CDR3 is CASSLALEGTKTQYF. The CDR3 nucleotides are TGCGCCAGCAGCTTGGCCTTAGAGGGTACCAAGACCCAGTACTTC. Variable domain in full (rest from reference TRBV5-1 and TRBJ2-5): KAGVTQTPRYLIKTRGQQVTLSCSPISGHRSVSWYQQTPGQGLQFLFEYFSETQRNKGNFPGRFSGRQFSNSRSEMNVSTLELGDSALYLCASSLALEGTKTQYFGPGTRLLVL.

In DNA, the CDR3 is TGTGCCAGCAGCGTAGTGGGTGGAAACACCATATATTTT. This encodes CASSVVGGNTIYF. J is TRBJ1-3 and V is TRBV9, with D uncertain. The CDR3 spans 13 residues. The V and J ends lost 0 bases and 3 bases respectively, with 4 bases between them. Germline V lookup: CDR1 SGDLS, CDR2 YYNGEE.

This chain uses TRBV2 with TRBJ2-7; TRBD2 is a possible D gene (6 bases). Looked up from germline, CDR1 is SNHLY and CDR2 is FYNNEI. The CDR3 extends over 19 amino acids. V dropped 6 bases and J dropped 2 bases, with 29 bases sitting between them. The chain's CDR3 is CASSDYGPFSGRMAYEQYF. The CDR3, as DNA: TGTGCCAGCAGCGATTATGGACCTTTTAGTGGGAGGATGGCCTACGAGCAGTACTTC. The complete variable domain, with remaining parts taken from reference TRBV2 and TRBJ2-7, reads EPEVTQTPSHQVTQMGQEVILRCVPISNHLYFYWYRQILGQKVEFLVSFYNNEISEKSEIFDDQFSVERPDGSNFTLKIRSTKLEDSAMYFCASSDYGPFSGRMAYEQYFGPGTRLTVT.

V gene TRBV7-9 combines with J gene TRBJ2-5; D not certain. CDR1 and CDR2 from the germline V gene are SEHNR and FQNEAQ (reference sequence). Trimming removed 7 bases from V and 1 base from J, with 7 bases in between. The CDR3 has 12 residues. Here the CDR3 reads CASTNTQETQYF. CDR3 bases: TGTGCCAGCACCAACACCCAAGAGACCCAGTACTTC.